The entry below gives a single TCR beta chain sequence along with its context. The antigen is not known. Donors were systemically healthy Caucasian individuals from Russia aged roughly 6 to 100 years. These data come from a study of blood T cells in healthy people across ages. V lost 5 bases, J lost 5 bases, and 5 bases stayed unmatched. This CDR3 is 13 amino acids long. Per the germline V gene, CDR1 is DFQATT and CDR2 is SNEGSKA (reference sequence). Whole-study findings and limits: Roughly linear age-related decline in beta diversity appeared, significant by age around 40.

A second roughly 7 to 11 cycle PCR used barcoded and J-beta primers. Each of the cDNA molecules was tagged by a template-switch adaptor with 12 random nucleotides. Via MiXCR, TCRdb re-called the 5' RACE reads, giving one row per CDR3 protein. The table lists roughly 1.7 million distinct CDR3 sequences, about 35% of them singletons. The clonotype comes from a woman in her twenties or thirties in good health. V usage is TRBV20-1 and J usage is TRBJ1-1; 10 nucleotides align to TRBD1. The sequencing sample was made of blood. CDR3 DNA: TGCAGTGCTGAGGACAGGGGGAAAACTGAAGCTTTCTTT. Its translation is CSAEDRGKTEAFF.